This T cell receptor beta chain stems from a study of T cells in tuberculosis. Profiled with immunoSEQ multiplex PCR; TCRdb holds only in-frame clones, not every one. The profile shows about 34,000 clones, over 85% of them singletons. Time point reported: new active TB diagnosis, blood taken before or within 7 days of starting treatment. Trimming cost V 3 bases and J 5 bases, with 10 bases left between them. This CDR3 contains 12 residues. Germline V lookup: CDR1 GTSNPN, CDR2 SVGIG (reference sequence). This material consisted of PBMCs, taken at tuberculosis diagnosis. This rearrangement joins TRBV30 to TRBJ1-2; D remains unclear. The TCR originated in an adult with tuberculosis. The CDR3 DNA reads TGTGCCTGGAGGGTGGGAGAATATGGCTACACCTTC. Protein sequence: CAWRVGEYGYTF.